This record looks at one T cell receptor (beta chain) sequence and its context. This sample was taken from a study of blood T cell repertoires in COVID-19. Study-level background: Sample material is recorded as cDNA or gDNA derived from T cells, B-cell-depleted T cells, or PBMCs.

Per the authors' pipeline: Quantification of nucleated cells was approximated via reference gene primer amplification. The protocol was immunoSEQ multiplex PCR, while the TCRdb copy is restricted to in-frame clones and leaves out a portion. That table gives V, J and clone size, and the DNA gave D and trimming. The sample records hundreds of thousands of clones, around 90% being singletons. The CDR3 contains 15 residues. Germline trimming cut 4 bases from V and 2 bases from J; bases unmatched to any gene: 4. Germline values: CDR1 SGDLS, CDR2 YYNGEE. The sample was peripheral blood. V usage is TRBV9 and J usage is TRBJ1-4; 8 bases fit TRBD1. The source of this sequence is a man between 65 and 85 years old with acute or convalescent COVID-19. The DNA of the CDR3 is TGTGCCAGCAGCAACGACAGGGGCACTAATGAAAAACTGTTTTTT. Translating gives CASSNDRGTNEKLFF.